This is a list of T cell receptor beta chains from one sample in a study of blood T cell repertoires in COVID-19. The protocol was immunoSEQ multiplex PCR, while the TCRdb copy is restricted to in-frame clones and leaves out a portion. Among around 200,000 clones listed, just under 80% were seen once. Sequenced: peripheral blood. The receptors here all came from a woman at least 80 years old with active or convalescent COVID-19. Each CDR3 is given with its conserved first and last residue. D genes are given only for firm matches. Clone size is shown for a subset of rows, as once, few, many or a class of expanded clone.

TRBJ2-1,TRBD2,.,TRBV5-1,TGCGCCAGCAGGGTAGCGGGGCACAATGAGCAGTTCTTC,CASRVAGHNEQFF
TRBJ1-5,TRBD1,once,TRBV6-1,TGTGCCAGCAGTGGTCGACAGGGCGCCAGTGCAAGACAGCCCCAGCATTTT,CASSGRQGASARQPQHF
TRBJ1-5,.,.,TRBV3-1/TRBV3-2,TGTGCCAGCAGCCAAGACAGCCAGGGACAGCCCCAGCATTTT,CASSQDSQGQPQHF
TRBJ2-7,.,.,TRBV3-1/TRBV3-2,TGTGCCAGCAGCCAACAAGGAGGTTTTGGCTACGAGCAGTACTTC,CASSQQGGFGYEQYF
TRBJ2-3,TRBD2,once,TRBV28,TGTGCCAGCAGTCCCCGGGGGGGAGGAGATACGCAGTATTTT,CASSPRGGGDTQYF
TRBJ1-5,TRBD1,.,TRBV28,TGTGCCAGCAGTTTAGAATCGGGACAGGGCTATAGCAATCAGCCCCAGCATTTT,CASSLESGQGYSNQPQHF
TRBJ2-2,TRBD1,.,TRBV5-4,TGTGCCAGCAGCTTGGGAGACAGGGGGCGGTCCGGGGAGCTGTTTTTT,CASSLGDRGRSGELFF
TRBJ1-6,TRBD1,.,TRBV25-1,TGTGCCAGGAGGCCCCTAGGACAGGGGAGTTCACCCCTCCACTTT,CARRPLGQGSSPLHF
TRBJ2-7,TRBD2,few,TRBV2,TGTGCCAGCAGTGCGGTGCGGGGGGGCTCCTACGAGCAGTACTTC,CASSAVRGGSYEQYF
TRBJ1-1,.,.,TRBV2,TGTGCCAGCAGTGAAACTGAGCTTGAAGCTTTCTTT,CASSETELEAFF
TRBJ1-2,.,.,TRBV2,TGTGCCAGCAGACAAACAGGGCCAGGCGACTATGGCTACACCTTC,CASRQTGPGDYGYTF
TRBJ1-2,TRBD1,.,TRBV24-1,TGTGCCACCAGTGACCCCGGGACAGGGGATGGTGGCTACACCTTC,CATSDPGTGDGGYTF
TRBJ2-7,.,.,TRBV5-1,TGCGCCAGCAGCTTGGTCCCTGGGGCGGGACTCGAGCAGTACTTC,CASSLVPGAGLEQYF
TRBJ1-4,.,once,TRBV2,TGTGCCAGCAGGGATCCGGGACACACTAATGAAAAACTGTTTTTT,CASRDPGHTNEKLFF
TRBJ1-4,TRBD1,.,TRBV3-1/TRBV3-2,TGTGCCAGCAGCCTTAGGACAGGCCTAAATGAAAAACTGTTTTTT,CASSLRTGLNEKLFF
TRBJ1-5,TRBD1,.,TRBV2,TGTGCCAGCAGTGGACAGGGTGGTCAGCCCCAGCATTTT,CASSGQGGQPQHF
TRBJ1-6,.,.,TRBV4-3,TGCGCCAGCAGCCAAGTTTGGGGCAGGGGAAATTCACCCCTCCACTTT,CASSQVWGRGNSPLHF
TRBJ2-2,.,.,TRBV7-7,TGTGCTAGCGGTCCGGTGGGGAGGAACACCGGGGAGCTGTTTTTT,CASGPVGRNTGELFF
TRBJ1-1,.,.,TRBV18,TGTGCCAGCTCACCCAGACAGCGGGGGAACACTGAAGCTTTCTTT,CASSPRQRGNTEAFF
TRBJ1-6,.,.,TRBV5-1,TGCGCCAGCAGCTTACAGGGCGGCTATAATTCACCCCTCCACTTT,CASSLQGGYNSPLHF
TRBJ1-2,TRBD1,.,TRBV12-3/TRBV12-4,TGTGCCAGCAGCGGGACAGGCCTTAATGGCTACACCTTC,CASSGTGLNGYTF
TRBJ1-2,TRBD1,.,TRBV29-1,TGCAGCGTTGGGGACAGGGGAAGCTATGGCTACACCTTC,CSVGDRGSYGYTF
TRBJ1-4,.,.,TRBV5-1,TGCGCCAGCAGCTCCGGAACCAGGGTACCTAATGAAAAACTGTTTTTT,CASSSGTRVPNEKLFF
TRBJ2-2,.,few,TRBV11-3,TGTGCCAGCAGCTTAATAACGGGGAGCACCGGGGAGCTGTTTTTT,CASSLITGSTGELFF
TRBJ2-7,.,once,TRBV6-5,TGTGCCAGCAGTTACTCAGGGGGACCCTACGAGCAGTACTTC,CASSYSGGPYEQYF
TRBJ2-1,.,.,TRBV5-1,TGCGCCAGCAGCTTGTCCTTTGTCAGCTCCTACAATGAGCAGTTCTTC,CASSLSFVSSYNEQFF
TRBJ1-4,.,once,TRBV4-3,TGCGCCAGCAGCCAAGGAGGGACTCCAAGCGGGTTTTATGAAAAACTGTTTTTT,CASSQGGTPSGFYEKLFF
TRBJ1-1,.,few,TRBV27,TGTGCCAGCAGTTTATTTAAAAACACTGAAGCTTTCTTT,CASSLFKNTEAFF
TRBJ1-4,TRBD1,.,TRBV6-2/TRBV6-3,TGTGCCAGCAGTTACGCGGGACAGTATCCGGAAAAACTGTTTTTT,CASSYAGQYPEKLFF
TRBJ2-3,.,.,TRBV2,TGTGCCAGCAGTGATTTGGCCGGCACAGATACGCAGTATTTT,CASSDLAGTDTQYF
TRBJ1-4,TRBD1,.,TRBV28,TGTGCCAGCAGACCGGGACAGGGTCGTTATCAGGAAAAACTGTTTTTT,CASRPGQGRYQEKLFF
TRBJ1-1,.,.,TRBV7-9,TGTGCCAGCAGCTTAGGTCAGGGGTGGGACACTGAAGCTTTCTTT,CASSLGQGWDTEAFF
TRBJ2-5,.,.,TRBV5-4,TGTGCCAGCAGCTTGGAGGGGCGGAAACAAGAGACCCAGTACTTC,CASSLEGRKQETQYF
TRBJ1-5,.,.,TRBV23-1,TGCGCCAGCTGCAGGGGCCGGGGTCAGCCCCAGCATTTT,CASCRGRGQPQHF
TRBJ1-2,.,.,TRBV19,TGTGCCAGTAGGCGACAGAATAACTATGGCTACACCTTC,CASRRQNNYGYTF
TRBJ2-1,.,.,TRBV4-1,TGCGCCAGCAGCCAAGAGAGTGGGGGGTATGAGCAGTTCTTC,CASSQESGGYEQFF
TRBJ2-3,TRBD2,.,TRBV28,TGTGCCAGCAGTTTGTCCCCTAGCGGGGTAACAGATACGCAGTATTTT,CASSLSPSGVTDTQYF
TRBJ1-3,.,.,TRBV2,TGTGCCAGCAGTACAGACCAGGCCATATATTTT,CASSTDQAIYF
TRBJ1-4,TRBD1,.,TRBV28,TGTGCCAGCAGTTTGGGGACAGGGGGCGAGCAAGAAAAACTGTTTTTT,CASSLGTGGEQEKLFF
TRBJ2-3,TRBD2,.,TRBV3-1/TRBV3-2,TGTGCCAGCAGCCTACTTGGGCGGGGGAGCTCAGATACGCAGTATTTT,CASSLLGRGSSDTQYF
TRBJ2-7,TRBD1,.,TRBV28,TGTGCCAGCAGTTCCGTACCGGGACAGGGGTCCTACGAGCAGTACTTC,CASSSVPGQGSYEQYF
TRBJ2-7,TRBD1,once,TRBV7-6,TGTGCCAGCAGCCTTCAGGGGGCTTACGAGCAGTACTTC,CASSLQGAYEQYF
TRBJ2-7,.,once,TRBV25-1,TGTGCCAGCAGTTATTATTACGAGCAGTACTTC,CASSYYYEQYF
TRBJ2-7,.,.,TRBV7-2,TGTGCCAGCAGCTTATCATATGGGCAGGCCTACGAGCAGTACTTC,CASSLSYGQAYEQYF
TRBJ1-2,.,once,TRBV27,TGTGCCAGCAGTTTATCGGGGGCCTATGGCTACACCTTC,CASSLSGAYGYTF
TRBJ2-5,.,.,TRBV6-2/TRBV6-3,TGTGCCAGCAGTCTGCTCGGGGTGCTAAAAGAGACCCAGTACTTC,CASSLLGVLKETQYF
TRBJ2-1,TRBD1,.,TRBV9,TGTGCCAGCAGCTTACAGGGGAGCTCCTACAATGAGCAGTTCTTC,CASSLQGSSYNEQFF
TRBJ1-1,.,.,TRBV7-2,TGTGCCAGCAGTCAGAGGCGCGGCACTGAAGCTTTCTTT,CASSQRRGTEAFF
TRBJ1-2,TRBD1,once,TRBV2,TGTGCCAGCGGACAGGGGGCCGACTATGGCTACACCTTC,CASGQGADYGYTF
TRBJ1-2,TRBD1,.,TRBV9,TGTGCCAGCAGCGCATCAGGGGGGAACTATGGCTACACCTTC,CASSASGGNYGYTF
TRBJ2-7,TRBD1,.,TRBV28,TGTGCCAGCAGTCCGGGACAGGGTCCCAACGAGCAGTACTTC,CASSPGQGPNEQYF
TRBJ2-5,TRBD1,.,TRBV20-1,TGCAGTGCTAGTGATGGGACAGGAATCTATTCACAAGAGACCCAGTACTTC,CSASDGTGIYSQETQYF
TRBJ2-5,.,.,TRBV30,TGTGCCTGGAGTGTGCGAGTTGGTGAGACCCAGTACTTC,CAWSVRVGETQYF
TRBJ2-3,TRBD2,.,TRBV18,TGTGCCAGCTGTAGCGGGGGGCCGCTGAATACGCAGTATTTT,CASCSGGPLNTQYF
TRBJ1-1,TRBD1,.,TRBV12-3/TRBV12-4,TGTGCCAGCAGTTCTTACAGGGGTCTTGAAGCTTTCTTT,CASSSYRGLEAFF
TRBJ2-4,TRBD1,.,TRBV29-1,TGCAGCGTTGGGACAGGGGACAACATTCAGTACTTC,CSVGTGDNIQYF
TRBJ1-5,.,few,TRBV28,TGTGCCAGCAGTTTTCCTGGGGCCGGCAATCAGCCCCAGCATTTT,CASSFPGAGNQPQHF
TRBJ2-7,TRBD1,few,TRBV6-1,TGTGCCAGCAGTGCCCTCCCCGGGACAGGCAAATACGAGCAGTACTTC,CASSALPGTGKYEQYF
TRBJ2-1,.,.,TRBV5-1,TGCGCCAGCAGCTCTGCGGGGACGCTAAGTGAGGGGTACTCCTACAATGAGCAGTTCTTC,CASSSAGTLSEGYSYNEQFF
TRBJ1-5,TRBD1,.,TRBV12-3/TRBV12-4,TGTGCCAGCAACGAGGGACAGGGACAGCCCCAGCATTTT,CASNEGQGQPQHF